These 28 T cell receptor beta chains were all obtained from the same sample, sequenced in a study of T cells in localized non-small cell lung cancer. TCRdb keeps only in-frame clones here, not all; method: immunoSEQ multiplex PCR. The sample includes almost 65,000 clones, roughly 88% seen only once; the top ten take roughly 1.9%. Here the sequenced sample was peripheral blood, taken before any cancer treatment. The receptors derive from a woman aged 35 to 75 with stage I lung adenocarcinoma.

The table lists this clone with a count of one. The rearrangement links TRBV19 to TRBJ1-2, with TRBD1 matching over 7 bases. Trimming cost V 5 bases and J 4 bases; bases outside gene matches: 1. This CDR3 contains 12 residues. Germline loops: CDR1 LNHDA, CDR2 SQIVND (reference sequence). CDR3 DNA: TGTGCCAGTAGTGACAGGGTCTATGGCTACACCTTC. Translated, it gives CASSDRVYGYTF. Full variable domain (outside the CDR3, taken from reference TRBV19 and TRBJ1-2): DGGITQSPKYLFRKEGQNVTLSCEQNLNHDAMYWYRQDPGQGLRLIYYSQIVNDFQKGDIAEGYSVSREKKESFPLTVTSAQKNPTAFYLCASSDRVYGYTFGSGTRLTVV.

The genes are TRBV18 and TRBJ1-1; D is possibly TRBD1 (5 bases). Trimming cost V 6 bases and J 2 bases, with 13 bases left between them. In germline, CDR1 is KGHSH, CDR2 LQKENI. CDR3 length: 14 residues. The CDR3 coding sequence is TGTGCCAGCTCCAACGTAGGGGTTAACACTGAAGCTTTCTTT. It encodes CASSNVGVNTEAFF.

The CDR3 loop is CAWSGWTVSEETQYF. CDR3 nucleotide sequence: TGTGCCTGGAGTGGGTGGACGGTCAGTGAGGAGACCCAGTACTTC. The chain is built from TRBV30 and TRBJ2-5; D is undetermined. From germline, CDR1 is GTSNPN and CDR2 SVGIG (reference sequence). The CDR3 has 15 amino acids. The germline V and J ends were trimmed by 1 base and 5 bases, with 17 bases remaining between them.

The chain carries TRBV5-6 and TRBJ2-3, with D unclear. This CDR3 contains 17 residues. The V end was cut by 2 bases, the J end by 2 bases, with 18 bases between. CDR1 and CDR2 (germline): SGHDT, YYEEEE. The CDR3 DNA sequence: TGTGCCAGCAGCTTCAACCCGGGCTTAGTGCCCACAGATACGCAGTATTTT. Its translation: CASSFNPGLVPTDTQYF.

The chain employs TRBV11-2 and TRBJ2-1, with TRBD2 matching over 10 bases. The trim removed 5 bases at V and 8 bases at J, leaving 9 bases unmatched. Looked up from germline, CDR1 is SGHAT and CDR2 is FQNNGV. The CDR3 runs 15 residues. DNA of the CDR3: TGTGCCAGCAGCCCTGCTAGCGGGGGCGGTGATGAGCAGTTCTTC. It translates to CASSPASGGGDEQFF.

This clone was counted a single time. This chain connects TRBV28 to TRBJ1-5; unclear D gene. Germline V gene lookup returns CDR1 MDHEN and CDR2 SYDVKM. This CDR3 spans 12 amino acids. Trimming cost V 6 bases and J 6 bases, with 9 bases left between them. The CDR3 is CASSGGSQPQHF. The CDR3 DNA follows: TGTGCCAGCAGCGGTGGGAGTCAGCCCCAGCATTTT.

The CDR3 loop reads CASSFPIGSGNQPQHF. Written as DNA, the CDR3 is TGTGCCAGCAGTTTTCCCATCGGATCGGGAAATCAGCCCCAGCATTTT. The rearrangement uses TRBV28 and TRBJ1-5; D gene uncertain. Trimming took off 3 bases at V and 4 bases at J, with 16 bases between the two ends. The germline V gene has CDR1 MDHEN and CDR2 SYDVKM. This CDR3 is built from 16 residues.

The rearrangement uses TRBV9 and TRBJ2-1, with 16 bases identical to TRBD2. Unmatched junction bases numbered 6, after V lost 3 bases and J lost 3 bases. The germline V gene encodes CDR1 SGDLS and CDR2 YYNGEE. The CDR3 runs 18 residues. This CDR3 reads CASSEGTSGGAVYNEQFF. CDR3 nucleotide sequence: TGTGCCAGCAGCGAGGGGACTAGCGGGGGGGCCGTCTACAATGAGCAGTTCTTC.

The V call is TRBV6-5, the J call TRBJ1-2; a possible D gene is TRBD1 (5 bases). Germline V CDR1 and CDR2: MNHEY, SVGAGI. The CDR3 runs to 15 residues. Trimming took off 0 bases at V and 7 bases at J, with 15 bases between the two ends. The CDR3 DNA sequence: TGTGCCAGCAGTTACTCCCATGGGGGGAGGTCTGGCTACACCTTC. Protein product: CASSYSHGGRSGYTF.

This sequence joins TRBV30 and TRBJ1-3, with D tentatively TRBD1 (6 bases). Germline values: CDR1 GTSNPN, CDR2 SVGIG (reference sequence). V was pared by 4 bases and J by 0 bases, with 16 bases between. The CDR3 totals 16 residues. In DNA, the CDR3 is TGTGCCTGGACAAGGACATCAGGGGCCTCTGGAAACACCATATATTTT. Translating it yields CAWTRTSGASGNTIYF.

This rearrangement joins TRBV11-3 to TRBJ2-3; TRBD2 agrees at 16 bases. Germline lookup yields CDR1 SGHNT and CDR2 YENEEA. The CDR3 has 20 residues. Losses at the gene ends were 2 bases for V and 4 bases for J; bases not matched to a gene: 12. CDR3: CASSLSSGTSGGAGPDTQYF. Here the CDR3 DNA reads TGTGCCAGCAGCTTAAGTTCCGGGACTAGCGGGGGGGCCGGGCCAGATACGCAGTATTTT. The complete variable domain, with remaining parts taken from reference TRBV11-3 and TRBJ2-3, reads EAGVVQSPRYKIIEKKQPVAFWCNPISGHNTLYWYLQNLGQGPELLIRYENEEAVDDSQLPKDRFSAERLKGVDSTLKIQPAELGDSAVYLCASSLSSGTSGGAGPDTQYFGPGTRLTVL.

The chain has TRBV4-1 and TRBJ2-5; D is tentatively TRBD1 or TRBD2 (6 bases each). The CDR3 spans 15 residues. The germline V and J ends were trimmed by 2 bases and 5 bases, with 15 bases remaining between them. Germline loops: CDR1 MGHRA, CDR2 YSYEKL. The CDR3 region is CASSQNDWGAETQYF. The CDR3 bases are TGCGCCAGCAGCCAAAATGATTGGGGGGCGGAGACCCAGTACTTC.

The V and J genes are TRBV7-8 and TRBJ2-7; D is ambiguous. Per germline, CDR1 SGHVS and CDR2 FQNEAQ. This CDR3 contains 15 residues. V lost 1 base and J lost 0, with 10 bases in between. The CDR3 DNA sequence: TGTGCCAGCAGCTTAGAAGATTCGGTCTCCTACGAGCAGTACTTC. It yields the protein CASSLEDSVSYEQYF.

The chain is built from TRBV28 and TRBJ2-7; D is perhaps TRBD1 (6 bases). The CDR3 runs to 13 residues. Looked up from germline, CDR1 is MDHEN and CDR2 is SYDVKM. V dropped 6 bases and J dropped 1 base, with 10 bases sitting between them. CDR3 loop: CASRPGHSYEQYF. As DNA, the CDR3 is TGTGCCAGCAGACCGGGACATTCCTACGAGCAGTACTTC.

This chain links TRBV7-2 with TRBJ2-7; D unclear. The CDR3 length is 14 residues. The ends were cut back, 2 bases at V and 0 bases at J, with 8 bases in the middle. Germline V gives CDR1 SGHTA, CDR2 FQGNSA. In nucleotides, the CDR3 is TGTGCCAGCAGCTTACAAGAGGCCTCCTACGAGCAGTACTTC. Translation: CASSLQEASYEQYF.

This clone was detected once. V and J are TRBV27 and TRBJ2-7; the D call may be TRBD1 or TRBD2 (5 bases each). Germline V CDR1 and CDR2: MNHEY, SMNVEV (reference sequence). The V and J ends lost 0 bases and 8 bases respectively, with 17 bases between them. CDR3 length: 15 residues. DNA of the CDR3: TGTGCCAGCAGTTTATCGATCGGGGCACGCGGGCAGCAGTACTTC. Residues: CASSLSIGARGQQYF.

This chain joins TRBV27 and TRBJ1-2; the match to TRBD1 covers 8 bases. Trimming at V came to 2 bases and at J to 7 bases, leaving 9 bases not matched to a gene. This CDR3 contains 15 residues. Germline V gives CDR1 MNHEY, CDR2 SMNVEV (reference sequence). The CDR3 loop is CASSLVRGDRGGYTF. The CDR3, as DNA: TGTGCCAGCAGTTTAGTCCGTGGTGACAGGGGTGGCTACACCTTC.

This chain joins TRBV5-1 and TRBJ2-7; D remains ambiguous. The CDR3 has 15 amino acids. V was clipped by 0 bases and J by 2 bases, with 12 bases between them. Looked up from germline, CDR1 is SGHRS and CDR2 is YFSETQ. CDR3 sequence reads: CASSLANGEPYEQYF. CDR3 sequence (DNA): TGCGCCAGCAGCTTGGCCAACGGCGAACCCTACGAGCAGTACTTC.

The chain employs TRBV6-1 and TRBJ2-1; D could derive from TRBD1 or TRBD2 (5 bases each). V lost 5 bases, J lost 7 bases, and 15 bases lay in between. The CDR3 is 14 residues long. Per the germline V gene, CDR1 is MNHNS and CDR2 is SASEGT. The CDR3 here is CASSTRLWGNEQFF. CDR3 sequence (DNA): TGTGCCAGCAGTACCCGTTTGTGGGGGAATGAGCAGTTCTTC.

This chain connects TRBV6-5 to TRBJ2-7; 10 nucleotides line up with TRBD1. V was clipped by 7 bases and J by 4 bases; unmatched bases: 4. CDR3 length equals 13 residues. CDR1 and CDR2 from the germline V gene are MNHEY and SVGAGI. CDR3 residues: CASTRTGGYEQYF. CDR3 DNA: TGTGCCAGCACCAGGACAGGGGGATACGAGCAGTACTTC.

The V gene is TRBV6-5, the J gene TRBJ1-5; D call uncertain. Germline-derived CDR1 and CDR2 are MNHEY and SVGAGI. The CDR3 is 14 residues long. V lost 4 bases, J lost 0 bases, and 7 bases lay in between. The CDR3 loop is CASSFADSNQPQHF. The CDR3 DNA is TGTGCCAGCAGTTTTGCAGATAGCAATCAGCCCCAGCATTTT.

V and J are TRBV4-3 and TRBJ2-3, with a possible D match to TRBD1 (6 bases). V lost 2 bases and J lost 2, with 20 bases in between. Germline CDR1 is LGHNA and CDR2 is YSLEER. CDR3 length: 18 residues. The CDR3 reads CASSQNDPGASYTDTQYF. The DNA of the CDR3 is TGCGCCAGCAGCCAAAACGACCCAGGGGCATCTTACACAGATACGCAGTATTTT.

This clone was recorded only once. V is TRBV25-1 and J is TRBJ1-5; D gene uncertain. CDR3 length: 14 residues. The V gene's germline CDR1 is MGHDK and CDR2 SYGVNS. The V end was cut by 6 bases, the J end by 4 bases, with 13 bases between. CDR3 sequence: CASSLPGRNQPQHF. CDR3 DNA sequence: TGTGCCAGCAGCCTCCCGGGGAGGAATCAGCCCCAGCATTTT.

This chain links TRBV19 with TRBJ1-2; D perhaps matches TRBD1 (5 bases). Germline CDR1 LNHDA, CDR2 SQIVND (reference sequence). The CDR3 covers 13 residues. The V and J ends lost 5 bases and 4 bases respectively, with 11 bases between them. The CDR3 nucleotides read TGTGCCAGTAGTGTGCAGGGCTTCTATGGCTACACCTTC. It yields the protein CASSVQGFYGYTF.

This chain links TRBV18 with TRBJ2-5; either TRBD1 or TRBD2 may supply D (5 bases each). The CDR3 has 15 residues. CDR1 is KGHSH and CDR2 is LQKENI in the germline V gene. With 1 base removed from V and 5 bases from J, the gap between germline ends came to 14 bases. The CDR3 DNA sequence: TGTGCCAGCTCACCACTGGGACCCCCTGTCGAGACCCAGTACTTC. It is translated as CASSPLGPPVETQYF.

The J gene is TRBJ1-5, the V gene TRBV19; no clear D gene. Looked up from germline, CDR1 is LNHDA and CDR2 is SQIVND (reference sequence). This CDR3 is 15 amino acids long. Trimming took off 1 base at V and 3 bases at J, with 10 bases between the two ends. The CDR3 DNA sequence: TGTGCCAGTAGTATAGCGGCAGTGGCCAATCAGCCCCAGCATTTT. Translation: CASSIAAVANQPQHF.

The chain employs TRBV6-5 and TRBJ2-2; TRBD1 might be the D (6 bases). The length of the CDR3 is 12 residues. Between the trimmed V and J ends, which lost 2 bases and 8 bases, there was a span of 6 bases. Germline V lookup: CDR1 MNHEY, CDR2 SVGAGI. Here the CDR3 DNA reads TGTGCCAGCAGTTACGGGACAGGGGAGCTGTTTTTT. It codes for CASSYGTGELFF.

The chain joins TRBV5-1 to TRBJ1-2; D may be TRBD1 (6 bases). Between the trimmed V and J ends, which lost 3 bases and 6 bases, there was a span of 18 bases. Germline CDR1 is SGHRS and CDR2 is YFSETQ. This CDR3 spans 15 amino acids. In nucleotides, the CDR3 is TGCGCCAGCAGCTGGATAAAACAGGGAGCGGATGGCTACACCTTC. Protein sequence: CASSWIKQGADGYTF.